This T cell receptor (beta chain) was documented in a study of cytomegalovirus exposure and HLA in healthy donors. Use of 60 Vbeta and 13 Jbeta primers characterized the PCR. Using immunoSEQ multiplex PCR, the repertoire was profiled, and TCRdb retains in-frame clones only, with some absent. The sample has over 100,000 clones, about 80% seen once. V was clipped by 7 bases and J by 7 bases; unmatched bases: 6. Per the germline V gene, CDR1 is SEHNR and CDR2 is FQNEAQ (reference sequence). The CDR3 is 12 residues long. Sequenced: PBMCs. The TCR sequence derives from a woman between 18 and 29 years old in good health and CMV-seropositive. This rearrangement joins TRBV7-9 to TRBJ1-1, with 7 positions matching TRBD1. The CDR3 reads CASNNQGVEAFF. The CDR3, as DNA: TGTGCCAGCAACAACCAGGGGGTTGAAGCTTTCTTT. Full variable domain (missing parts from reference TRBV7-9 and TRBJ1-1): DTGVSQNPRHKITKRGQNVTFRCDPISEHNRLYWYRQTLGQGPEFLTYFQNEAQLEKSRLLSDRFSAERPKGSFSTLEIQRTEQGDSAMYLCASNNQGVEAFFGQGTRLTVV.